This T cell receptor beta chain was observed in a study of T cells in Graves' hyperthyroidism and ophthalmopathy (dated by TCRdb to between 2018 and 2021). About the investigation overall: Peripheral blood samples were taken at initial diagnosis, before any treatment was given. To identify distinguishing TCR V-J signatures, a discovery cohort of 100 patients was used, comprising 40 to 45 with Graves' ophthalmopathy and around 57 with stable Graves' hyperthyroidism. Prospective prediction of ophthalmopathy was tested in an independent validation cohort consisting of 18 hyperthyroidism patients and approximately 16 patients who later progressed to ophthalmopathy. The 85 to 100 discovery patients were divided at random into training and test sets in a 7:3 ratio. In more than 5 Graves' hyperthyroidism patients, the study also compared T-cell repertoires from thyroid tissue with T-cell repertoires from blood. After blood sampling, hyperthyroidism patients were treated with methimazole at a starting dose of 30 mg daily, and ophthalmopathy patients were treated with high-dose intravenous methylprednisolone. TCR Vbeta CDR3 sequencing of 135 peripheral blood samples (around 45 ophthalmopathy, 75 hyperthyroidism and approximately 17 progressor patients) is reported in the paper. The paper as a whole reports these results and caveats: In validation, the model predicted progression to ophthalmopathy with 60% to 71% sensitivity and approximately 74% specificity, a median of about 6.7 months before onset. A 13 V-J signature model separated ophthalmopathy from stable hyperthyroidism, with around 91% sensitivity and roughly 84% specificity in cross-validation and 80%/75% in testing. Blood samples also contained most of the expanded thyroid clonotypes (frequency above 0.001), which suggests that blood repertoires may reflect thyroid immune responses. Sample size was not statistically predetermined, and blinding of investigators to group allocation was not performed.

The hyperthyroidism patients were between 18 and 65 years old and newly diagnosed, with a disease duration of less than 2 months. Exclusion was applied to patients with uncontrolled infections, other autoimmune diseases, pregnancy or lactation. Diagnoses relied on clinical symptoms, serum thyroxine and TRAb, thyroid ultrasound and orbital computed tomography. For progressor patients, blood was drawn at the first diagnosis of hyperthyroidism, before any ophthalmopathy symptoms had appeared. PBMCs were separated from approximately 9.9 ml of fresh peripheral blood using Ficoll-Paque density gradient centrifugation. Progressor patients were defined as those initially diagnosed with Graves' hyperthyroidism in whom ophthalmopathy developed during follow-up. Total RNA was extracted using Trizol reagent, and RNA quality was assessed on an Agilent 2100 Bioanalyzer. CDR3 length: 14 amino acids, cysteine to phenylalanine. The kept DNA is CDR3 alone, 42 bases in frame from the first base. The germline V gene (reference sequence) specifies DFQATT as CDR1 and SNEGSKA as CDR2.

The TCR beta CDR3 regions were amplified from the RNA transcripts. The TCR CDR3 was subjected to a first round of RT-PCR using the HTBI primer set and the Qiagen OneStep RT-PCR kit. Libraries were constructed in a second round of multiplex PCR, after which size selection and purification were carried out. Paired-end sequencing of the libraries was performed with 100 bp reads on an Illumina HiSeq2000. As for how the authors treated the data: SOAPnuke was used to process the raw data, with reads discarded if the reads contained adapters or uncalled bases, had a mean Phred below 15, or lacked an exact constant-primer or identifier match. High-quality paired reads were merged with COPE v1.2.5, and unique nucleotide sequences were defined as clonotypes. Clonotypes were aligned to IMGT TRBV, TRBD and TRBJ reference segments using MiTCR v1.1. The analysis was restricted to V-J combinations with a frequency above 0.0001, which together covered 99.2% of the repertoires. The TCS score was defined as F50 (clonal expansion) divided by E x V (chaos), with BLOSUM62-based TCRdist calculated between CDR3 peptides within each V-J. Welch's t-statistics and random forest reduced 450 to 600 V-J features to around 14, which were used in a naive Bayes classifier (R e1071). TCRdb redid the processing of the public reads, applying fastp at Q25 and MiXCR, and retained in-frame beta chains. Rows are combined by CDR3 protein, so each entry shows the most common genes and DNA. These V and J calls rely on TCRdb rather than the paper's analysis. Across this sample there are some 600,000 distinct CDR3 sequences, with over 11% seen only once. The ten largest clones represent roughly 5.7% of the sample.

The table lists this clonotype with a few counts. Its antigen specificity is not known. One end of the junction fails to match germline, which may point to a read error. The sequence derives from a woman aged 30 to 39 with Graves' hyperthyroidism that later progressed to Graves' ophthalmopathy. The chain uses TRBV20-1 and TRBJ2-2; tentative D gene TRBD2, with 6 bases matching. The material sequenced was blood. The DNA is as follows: TGCAGTTCAAGCCTCGGGTCGGGTACCGGGGGGCTGTTTTTT. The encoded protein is CSSSLGSGTGGLFF.